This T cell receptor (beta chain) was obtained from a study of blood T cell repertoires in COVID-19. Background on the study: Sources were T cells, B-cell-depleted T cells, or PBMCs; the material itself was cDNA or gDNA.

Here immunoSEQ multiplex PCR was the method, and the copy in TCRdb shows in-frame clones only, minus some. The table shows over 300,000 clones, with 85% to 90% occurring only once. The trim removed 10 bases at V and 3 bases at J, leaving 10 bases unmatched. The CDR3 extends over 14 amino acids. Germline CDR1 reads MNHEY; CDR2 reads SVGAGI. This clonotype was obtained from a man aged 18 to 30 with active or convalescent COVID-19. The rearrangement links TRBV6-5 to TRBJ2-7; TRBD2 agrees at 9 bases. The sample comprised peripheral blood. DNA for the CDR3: TGTGCCACCGCGGGGGGAGCGGGAGGCTACGAGCAGTACTTC. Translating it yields CATAGGAGGYEQYF.